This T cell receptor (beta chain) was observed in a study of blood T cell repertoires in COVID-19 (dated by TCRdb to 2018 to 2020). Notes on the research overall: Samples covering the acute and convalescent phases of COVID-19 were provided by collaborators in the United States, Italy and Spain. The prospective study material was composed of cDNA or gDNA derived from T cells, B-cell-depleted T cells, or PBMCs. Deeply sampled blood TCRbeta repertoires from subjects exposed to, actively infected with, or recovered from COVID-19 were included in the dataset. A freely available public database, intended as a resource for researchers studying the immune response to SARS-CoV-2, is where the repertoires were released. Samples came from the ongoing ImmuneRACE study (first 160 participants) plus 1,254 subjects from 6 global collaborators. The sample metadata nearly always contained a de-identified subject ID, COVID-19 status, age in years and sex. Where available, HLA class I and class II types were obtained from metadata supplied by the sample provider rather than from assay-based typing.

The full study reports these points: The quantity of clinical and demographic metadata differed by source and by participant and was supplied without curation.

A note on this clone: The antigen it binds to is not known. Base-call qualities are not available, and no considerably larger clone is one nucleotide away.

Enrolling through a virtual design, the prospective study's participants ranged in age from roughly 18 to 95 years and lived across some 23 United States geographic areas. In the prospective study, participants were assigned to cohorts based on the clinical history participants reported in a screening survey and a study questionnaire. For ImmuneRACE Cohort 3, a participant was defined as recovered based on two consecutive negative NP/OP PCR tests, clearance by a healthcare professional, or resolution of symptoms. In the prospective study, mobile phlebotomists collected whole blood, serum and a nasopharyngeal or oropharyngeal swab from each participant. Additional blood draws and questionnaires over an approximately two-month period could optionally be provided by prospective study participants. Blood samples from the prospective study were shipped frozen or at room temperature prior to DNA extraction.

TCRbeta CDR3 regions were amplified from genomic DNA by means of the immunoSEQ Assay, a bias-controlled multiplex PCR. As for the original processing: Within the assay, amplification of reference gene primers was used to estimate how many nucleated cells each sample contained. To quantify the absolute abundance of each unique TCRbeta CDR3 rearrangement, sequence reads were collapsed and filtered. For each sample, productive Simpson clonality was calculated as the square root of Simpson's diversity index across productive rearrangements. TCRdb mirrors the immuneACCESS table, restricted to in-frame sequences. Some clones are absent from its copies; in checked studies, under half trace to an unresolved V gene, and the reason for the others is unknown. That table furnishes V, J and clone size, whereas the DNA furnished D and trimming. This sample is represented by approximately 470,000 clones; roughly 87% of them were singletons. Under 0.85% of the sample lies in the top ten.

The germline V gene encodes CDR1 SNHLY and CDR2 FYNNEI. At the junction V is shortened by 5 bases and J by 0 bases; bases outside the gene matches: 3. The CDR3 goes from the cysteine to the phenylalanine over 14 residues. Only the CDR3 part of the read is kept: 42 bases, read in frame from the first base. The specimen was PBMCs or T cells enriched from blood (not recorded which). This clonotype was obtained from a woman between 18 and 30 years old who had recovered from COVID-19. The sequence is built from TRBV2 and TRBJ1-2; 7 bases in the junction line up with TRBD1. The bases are TGTGCCAGCAGTCGGGACAGAGCTAACTATGGCTACACCTTC. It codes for CASSRDRANYGYTF.